These T cell receptor beta chains were read from a single sample in a study of blood T cell repertoires in COVID-19. The assay was immunoSEQ multiplex PCR, and TCRdb's table has in-frame clones only and misses some. Of 240,000 or so clones in the sample, around 90% were seen once. What was sequenced was PBMCs or T cells enriched from blood (not recorded which). The receptors originated from a man in his forties or fifties who had been exposed to COVID-19. CDR3s leave out the opening cysteine and the closing phenylalanine or tryptophan.

v_call: TRBV2; j_call: TRBJ2-3; cdr3_aa: ASSVGTSGDTQY
v_call: TRBV2; j_call: TRBJ1-5; cdr3_aa: ACKRDNNQPQH
v_call: TRBV27; j_call: TRBJ1-1; cdr3_aa: ASSLRQGVNTEAF
v_call: TRBV7-9; j_call: TRBJ1-6; cdr3_aa: ASRLRTGGYSPLH
v_call: TRBV12-5; j_call: TRBJ1-1; cdr3_aa: ASGLNRVGNTEAF
v_call: TRBV4-2; j_call: TRBJ1-1; cdr3_aa: ASSQDLDRVAF
v_call: TRBV19; j_call: TRBJ2-3; cdr3_aa: ASSIIRAGGRADTQY
v_call: TRBV11-2; j_call: TRBJ1-5; cdr3_aa: ASSLDLGQPQH
v_call: TRBV2; j_call: TRBJ1-1; cdr3_aa: ASTKGQTYTEAF
v_call: TRBV9; j_call: TRBJ1-2; cdr3_aa: ASSSTRGRDYGYT
v_call: TRBV12-3/TRBV12-4; j_call: TRBJ1-2; cdr3_aa: ASSFEGLDGYT
v_call: TRBV3-1/TRBV3-2; j_call: TRBJ1-4; cdr3_aa: ASSVAVTNEKLF
v_call: TRBV6-5; j_call: TRBJ2-5; cdr3_aa: ASNKETGAVGTQY
v_call: TRBV27; j_call: TRBJ1-2; cdr3_aa: ASSFRDRGIGGYT
v_call: TRBV15; j_call: TRBJ2-3; cdr3_aa: ATSRVEPFTDTQY
v_call: TRBV7-9; j_call: TRBJ1-1; cdr3_aa: ASSARAGLLNTEAF
v_call: TRBV19; j_call: TRBJ2-2; cdr3_aa: ASSTRQGTIGELF
v_call: TRBV19; j_call: TRBJ1-2; cdr3_aa: ASSPGRPGYGYT
v_call: TRBV6-1; j_call: TRBJ1-5; cdr3_aa: ASSESTANQPQH
v_call: TRBV5-1; j_call: TRBJ1-6; cdr3_aa: ASSLGGAGPSSYNSPLH
v_call: TRBV7-3; j_call: TRBJ2-3; cdr3_aa: ASSQGVVADTQY
v_call: TRBV5-1; j_call: TRBJ2-3; cdr3_aa: ASSFLAGEADTQY
v_call: TRBV19; j_call: TRBJ1-1; cdr3_aa: ASSTNRGTEAF
v_call: TRBV2; j_call: TRBJ1-1; cdr3_aa: ASTNSNTEAF
v_call: TRBV3-1/TRBV3-2; j_call: TRBJ2-3; cdr3_aa: ASRKRGRSYTDTQY
v_call: TRBV7-6; j_call: TRBJ2-3; cdr3_aa: ASSFMPRGGTDTQY
v_call: TRBV28; j_call: TRBJ1-1; cdr3_aa: ASSLPISEAF
v_call: TRBV10-3; j_call: TRBJ2-3; cdr3_aa: AISARATDTQY